This T cell receptor beta chain is drawn from a study of shared clonotypes between healthy human individuals (dated by TCRdb to 2020 to 2021). The study in broad terms: A few men and two women, aged 18 to 49 years, made up the cohort. Blood TCR repertoires of a handful of healthy adults were deeply sequenced to estimate repertoire size and the extent of clonotype sharing between individuals. For each donor, CD4 naive and CD4 memory were each run on three plates, CD8 naive on two plates, and CD8 memory on one plate. To increase sequencing depth and limit assay-specific biases, TCR repertoire library preparation and sequencing were carried out by different laboratories using diverse techniques. Leukapheresis yielded between about 0.94 and 9 billion PBMCs per donor. What the authors observed across the whole study: Sampling was restricted to blood, and TCR repertoires in tissues likely differ from the TCR repertoires found in blood. The small number of donors limited the genetic and exposure-history diversity represented. Even with the large sequencing depth, rarefaction of the sorted-subset datasets indicated that sequencing was incomplete. Larger estimated clonotype richness was generally found for naive subsets than for memory subsets. Pairwise subsampling led to the expectation that sequencing depth would affect the degree of clonotype sharing among donors. When a few donors were compared, the shared fraction of clonotypes was roughly 5% for naive CD4, approximately 3.5% for naive CD8, more than 2% for memory CD4, and less than 0.45% for memory CD8. Clonotypes shared by all four sorted-subset donors showed higher generation probabilities than non-shared clonotypes.

Details on this clone: Its cognate antigen has yet to be identified. Per-nucleotide qualities are absent, and no much larger clonotype sits a single base away.

The V and J ends are trimmed by 7 bases and 0 bases, leaving 14 bases between them. From the cysteine up to the phenylalanine, the CDR3 has a length of 15 residues. Kept here is only the CDR3 DNA, which spans 45 bases and is read in frame from base 1. Per the germline V gene, SGHTS is the CDR1 and YDEGEE is the CDR2. The donors were healthy, HIV-negative adults with no recently reported acute infections or vaccinations. Every donor was a Caucasian adult residing in Nashville, Tennessee, USA. CD4+ T cells were enriched through magnetic negative selection, after which naive cells were positively selected on CD45RA and the remaining negative fraction served as the memory subset. After blood collection by leukapheresis, PBMCs were isolated using Ficoll-Histopaque density gradient centrifugation and then cryopreserved in the vapor phase of liquid nitrogen. Analytical flow cytometry was used to check the purity and quantity of every magnetically sorted T cell population. From each sorted fraction, genomic DNA was isolated and quantified by UV absorbance on a Nanodrop 2000c.

TCR CDR3 regions were amplified from genomic DNA by multiplex PCR using the deep immunoSEQ assay. Genomic DNA extracted from each cell subset was distributed evenly over all wells of several immunoSEQ 96-well plates, and each plate served as one replicate. For sorted subsets, each replicate PCR was loaded with approximately 200 ng genomic DNA, equivalent to approximately 33,000 T cell genomes. The purified libraries were quantified using a Qubit 3.0 fluorometer, sized with a Bioanalyzer 2100, and then quantified again using the KAPA Library Quantification kit. Every immunoSEQ 96-well plate was sequenced on a dedicated single-read 150-cycle Illumina NextSeq 550 flow cell. Per the source publication's procedure: Because the immunoSEQ output held only junctional sequences and lacked quality scores, the filtering could not match the filtering applied to full-length reads. To assign V/J genes and CDR3, sequences were annotated using PyIR, a Python wrapper for IgBLAST v1.9, with IMGT germline references. Reads were removed for weak V/J assignments (E-value above 1e-6), missing CDR3, stop codons, out-of-frame junctions, or ambiguous translated residues. V3J clonotypes were defined as sequences sharing an identical inferred V gene, J gene, and CDR3 amino acid sequence. The percentage overlap between two repertoires was calculated by dividing the number of shared unique clonotypes by the size of the smaller repertoire. Repertoire richness was assessed with RTK rarefaction, the Chao1 estimator, and Recon v2.1 estimates of unobserved clonotypes. Generation probabilities were computed with OLGA for all TCRbeta clonotypes obtained by the gDNA method from several donors. The source is immuneACCESS, and TCRdb retained only in-frame sequences with V and J called. Part of the clones is not carried over; for the studies checked, unresolved V genes explain less than half of this, and the remainder is unexplained. D and trimming come from the DNA, and the V and J calls and clone size come from that table. The sample yields almost 750,000 clones; 72% were counted once. Approximately 2% of the sample rests with the top ten.

The sequence derives from a young woman in good health. The receptor chain draws on TRBV5-8 and TRBJ2-1, with no confidently assigned D gene. The specimen was memory CD4+ T cells sorted from blood. The cell subset or site label of this sample denotes: CD45RA-negative fraction. The DNA reads TGTGCCAGCCTGAAGCGTAGGAGCTCCTACAATGAGCAGTTCTTC. Its translation is CASLKRRSSYNEQFF. The entire variable domain, with the stretches around the CDR3 drawn from the reference TRBV5-8 and TRBJ2-1 proteins, is EAGVTQSPTHLIKTRGQQATLRCSPISGHTSVYWYQQALGLGLQFLLWYDEGEERNRGNFPPRFSGRQFPNYSSELNVNALELEDSALYLCASLKRRSSYNEQFFGPGTRLTVL.